One and the same sample provided the 5 T cell receptor beta chains below, sequenced in a study of blood T cell repertoires in COVID-19. TCRdb's copy holds only in-frame clones and misses some; the assay was immunoSEQ multiplex PCR. The sample lists a few hundred thousand clones; approximately 90% were seen once. Sequenced sample: peripheral blood. The receptors stem from a man in his sixties who had recovered from COVID-19.

The chain carries TRBV7-3 and TRBJ2-5, with D unclear. V was pared by 4 bases and J by 5 bases, with 14 bases between. CDR1 is SGHTA and CDR2 is FQGTGA in the germline V gene. The CDR3 contains 14 residues. CDR3 in DNA: TGTGCCAGCAGCTCCGGGTCCACACCGGAGACCCAGTACTTC. As protein: CASSSGSTPETQYF.

This clone was detected only once. The genes are TRBV27 and TRBJ2-5; D possibly corresponds to TRBD2 (6 bases). V lost 10 bases, J lost 0 bases, and 9 bases lay in between. The CDR3 consists of 12 residues. Germline-derived CDR1 and CDR2 are MNHEY and SMNVEV (reference sequence). CDR3 DNA: TGTGCCACCCAGCGGGACCAAGAGACCCAGTACTTC. Its protein is CATQRDQETQYF.

V is TRBV4-3 and J is TRBJ2-1; 9 nucleotides match TRBD2. V lost 4 bases, J lost 2 bases, and 0 bases stayed unmatched. The CDR3 has 14 residues. Germline CDR1 LGHNA, CDR2 YSLEER. This CDR3 is CASSPSGTYNEQFF. The CDR3 nucleotides are TGCGCCAGCAGCCCTAGCGGGACCTACAATGAGCAGTTCTTC.

This chain joins TRBV21-1 and TRBJ1-5; the table names TRBD1, a call not compared with the DNA. TRBV21-1 is classified as a pseudogene. The CDR3 is made up of 18 amino acids. The CDR3 bases are TGTGCCAGCAGCAAAGGGGGGGTTTGGGACAGGCGATCCCGGCCCCAGCATTTT. Translation: CASSKGGVWDRRSRPQHF.

V gene TRBV14 combines with J gene TRBJ1-2; D unclear. This CDR3 has 12 residues. Per germline, CDR1 SGHDN and CDR2 FVKESK. The V end was cut by 5 bases, the J end by 4 bases, with 8 bases between. CDR3 residues: CASSSYSYGYTF. CDR3 DNA sequence: TGTGCCAGCAGCAGTTACAGCTATGGCTACACCTTC.